These 16 T cell receptor beta chains were sequenced from one sample in a study of radiotherapy plus CTLA-4 blockade in lung cancer. Sequencing used immunoSEQ multiplex PCR; TCRdb keeps in-frame clones, though not all of them. This table has about 110,000 clones, about 85% appearing once. The sample consisted of peripheral blood, taken from a patient treated with radiotherapy plus ipilimumab. The receptors derive from a human donor with non-small cell lung cancer that progressed on radiotherapy plus ipilimumab. Some clones in this sample may be carry-over from other donors' samples.

This chain uses TRBV7-2 with TRBJ2-4; 9 positions match TRBD1. The CDR3 sequence is 15 residues long. The germline CDR1 and CDR2 sequences are SGHTA and FQGNSA. The V segment lost 5 bases and the J segment 7 bases; nucleotides outside the gene matches: 9. The CDR3 coding sequence is TGTGCCAGCAGCAGACCCGGGACAGGGAGGAACATTCAGTACTTC. This translates into CASSRPGTGRNIQYF.

This rearrangement joins TRBV9 to TRBJ2-1; D gene uncertain. CDR1 and CDR2 (germline): SGDLS, YYNGEE. Trimming cost V 0 bases and J 4 bases, with 2 bases left between them. The CDR3 contains 12 residues. CDR3 in amino acids: CASSVGYNEQFF. CDR3 nucleotides: TGTGCCAGCAGCGTAGGGTACAATGAGCAGTTCTTC.

The rearrangement uses TRBV28 and TRBJ1-5, with 8 bases identical to TRBD1. The CDR3 spans 15 residues. CDR1 MDHEN and CDR2 SYDVKM come from the germline V gene. V lost 6 bases and J lost 0; bases outside the gene matches: 4. The CDR3 loop reads CASRETGVSNQPQHF. As DNA, the CDR3 is TGTGCCAGCAGGGAGACAGGGGTTAGCAATCAGCCCCAGCATTTT. Drawing the rest from reference TRBV28 and TRBJ1-5, the complete variable domain is DVKVTQSSRYLVKRTGEKVFLECVQDMDHENMFWYRQDPGLGLRLIYFSYDVKMKEKGDIPEGYSVSREKKERFSLILESASTNQTSMYLCASRETGVSNQPQHFGDGTRLSIL.

This chain joins TRBV12-5 and TRBJ1-1, with TRBD1 identical over 7 bases. Germline CDR1 and CDR2: LGHNT and FRNRAP. Trimming removed 2 bases from V and 0 bases from J; junction bases left unmatched: 18. CDR3 length: 20 residues. This chain's CDR3 is CASGLRYLGQQPNMNTEAFF. The CDR3 DNA reads as TGTGCTAGTGGTTTGCGCTACCTGGGACAGCAGCCGAATATGAACACTGAAGCTTTCTTT.

The table lists this clone with a count of one. For the CDR3, the DNA is TGTGCCAGCAGCCCCGCGACACAGCCCTACGAGCAGTACTTC. Its translation is CASSPATQPYEQYF. The V gene is TRBV7-9, the J gene TRBJ2-7; the D is unclear. CDR1 and CDR2 from the germline V gene are SEHNR and FQNEAQ (reference sequence). The V and J ends lost 5 bases and 2 bases respectively, with 13 bases between them. The CDR3 has 14 amino acids.

The rearrangement links TRBV7-8 to TRBJ2-5; D unclear. Germline CDR1 reads SGHVS; CDR2 reads FQNEAQ. The V end was cut by 2 bases, the J end by 2 bases, with 3 bases between. This CDR3 region has 12 residues. DNA for the CDR3: TGTGCCAGCAGCTTAACTCAAGAGACCCAGTACTTC. This sequence encodes CASSLTQETQYF.

Only one count was recorded for this clone. J is TRBJ1-6 and V is TRBV2, with D hard to call. This CDR3 contains 14 residues. Germline V lookup: CDR1 SNHLY, CDR2 FYNNEI. Trimming cost V 5 bases and J 6 bases, with 11 bases left between them. Here the CDR3 reads CASSPVPLNSPLHF. CDR3 coding DNA: TGTGCCAGCAGTCCAGTGCCCCTTAATTCACCCCTCCACTTT.

V usage is TRBV6-5 and J usage is TRBJ1-1; TRBD1 is a possible D gene (5 bases). In germline, CDR1 is MNHEY, CDR2 SVGAGI. This CDR3 has 15 residues. V lost 5 bases and J lost 9, with 22 bases in between. The CDR3, as DNA: TGTGCCAGCAGTCCCCCGGGACGGGAGGCCCGAAAAGCTTTCTTT. This codes for CASSPPGREARKAFF.

The chain joins TRBV5-1 to TRBJ2-3; 13 nucleotides match TRBD2. Germline V CDR1 and CDR2: SGHRS, YFSETQ. J gave up 6 bases and V 3 bases, and 10 bases lay outside the gene matches. The CDR3 extends over 17 amino acids. The CDR3 DNA follows: TGCGCCAGCAGCTCCTTACTAGCGGGGGGGCCTATGGATACGCAGTATTTT. Translated: CASSSLLAGGPMDTQYF.

CDR3 nucleotide sequence: TGTGCCAGCAGCTTACGCATCACTACCCAGTATTTT. The encoded protein is CASSLRITTQYF. The chain couples TRBV7-2 to TRBJ2-3; D is uncertain. The germline V gene encodes CDR1 SGHTA and CDR2 FQGNSA. This CDR3 has 12 amino acids. V gave up 2 bases and J gave up 12 bases, with 12 bases separating them. The variable domain in full, completed from reference TRBV7-2 and TRBJ2-3, reads GAGVSQSPSNKVTEKGKDVELRCDPISGHTALYWYRQSLGQGLEFLIYFQGNSAPDKSGLPSDRFSAERTGGSVSTLTIQRTQQEDSAVYLCASSLRITTQYFGPGTRLTVL.

CDR3: CASSSGTANYGYTF. In DNA, the CDR3 is TGCGCCAGCAGCTCCGGGACAGCTAACTATGGCTACACCTTC. This sequence joins TRBV5-1 and TRBJ1-2; 7 bases are a match to TRBD1. CDR1 SGHRS and CDR2 YFSETQ come from the germline V gene. Losses at the gene ends were 3 bases for V and 0 bases for J; bases not matched to a gene: 2. The CDR3 is made up of 14 amino acids.

The V and J genes are TRBV7-2 and TRBJ2-7, with D perhaps TRBD1 (6 bases). CDR1 is SGHTA and CDR2 is FQGNSA in the germline V gene. The V end was cut by 5 bases, the J end by 4 bases, with 15 bases between. CDR3 size: 14 residues. This chain's CDR3 is CASSTWTESYEQYF. The CDR3 DNA sequence: TGTGCCAGCAGCACCTGGACAGAGAGTTACGAGCAGTACTTC. Variable domain in full (rest from reference TRBV7-2 and TRBJ2-7): GAGVSQSPSNKVTEKGKDVELRCDPISGHTALYWYRQSLGQGLEFLIYFQGNSAPDKSGLPSDRFSAERTGGSVSTLTIQRTQQEDSAVYLCASSTWTESYEQYFGPGTRLTVT.

The chain joins TRBV7-2 to TRBJ2-3; TRBD2 matches 7 bases. Per the germline V gene, CDR1 is SGHTA and CDR2 is FQGNSA. V lost 3 bases to trimming and J lost 6 bases; unmatched junction nucleotides: 12. The CDR3 is 16 residues long. The CDR3 is CASSLGFVGGDDTQYF. CDR3 in DNA: TGTGCCAGCAGCTTGGGTTTTGTGGGGGGGGACGATACGCAGTATTTT.

This chain connects TRBV5-6 to TRBJ1-1, with no clear D. Deletions cut 3 bases from V and 2 bases from J, with 11 bases between. In germline, CDR1 is SGHDT, CDR2 YYEEEE. This CDR3 region has 14 residues. The DNA of the CDR3 is TGTGCCAGCAGCTGGAGGCAGAGAAACACTGAAGCTTTCTTT. Amino acids: CASSWRQRNTEAFF.

As regards this clone: The germline gene is not matched at one end of the junction; a read error may be the cause. J is TRBJ1-2 and V is TRBV7-7; TRBD1 matches 7 bases. Germline values: CDR1 SSHAT, CDR2 FNYEAQ (reference sequence). This CDR3 has 12 amino acids. The CDR3 coding sequence is TGTGCTAGCAGGGGGGGAATGGGTGGCTACACCTTC. This encodes CASRGGMGGYTF. Supplemented by reference TRBV7-7 and TRBJ1-2, the full variable domain reads GAGVSQSPRYKVTKRGQDVTLRCDPISSHATLYWYQQALGQGPEFLTYFNYEAQPDKSGLPSDRFSAERPEGSISTLTIQRTEQRDSAMYRCASRGGMGGYTFGSGTRLTVV.

The chain couples TRBV5-1 to TRBJ1-1; D gene uncertain. The CDR3 totals 13 residues. Per the germline V gene, CDR1 is SGHRS and CDR2 is YFSETQ. Trimming pared 2 bases from V and 3 bases from J, leaving 8 bases between. CDR3 region: CASSFGRDTEAFF. CDR3 nucleotides: TGCGCCAGCAGCTTCGGACGAGACACTGAAGCTTTCTTT.